A single T cell receptor beta chain is shown here with its context. The protocol was immunoSEQ multiplex PCR, while the TCRdb copy is restricted to in-frame clones and leaves out a portion. Of 10,000 or so clones detected, around 70% appear once; the ten largest clones hold 10% to 15%. This sample is part of a study of T cells after somatic rescue of genetic block. The ends were cut back, 6 bases at V and 2 bases at J, with 15 bases in the middle. The CDR3 length is 15 residues. Germline assignment: CDR1 SGHAT and CDR2 FQNNGV. The receptor was derived from a boy aged 5-17 years. The chain links TRBV11-2 to TRBJ2-3; D gene ambiguous. The sequencing input was peripheral blood mononuclear cells (PBMCs). CDR3 in amino acids: CASRSGARTTDTQYF. The CDR3 nucleotides read TGTGCCAGCAGGTCTGGAGCCAGGACCACAGATACGCAGTATTTT.